This is a list of T cell receptor beta chains from one sample in a study of identical twins. Each CDR3 protein is one row after TCRdb ran MiXCR on the 5' RACE reads. The data hold 450,000 to 500,000 distinct CDR3 sequences, with over 11% observed a single time. The same sample was also used in a study of yellow fever vaccine responses in identical twins.

Sequencing was performed on CD4+ T cells sorted from blood. These receptors all come from a woman between 18 and 29 years old in good health. The CDR3 runs from the conserved cysteine through the conserved F or W. The D gene is left open where the match is weak. Where a row states a size, it is once, few, many or the class of an expanded clone; other rows omit it.

clone_size: .
v_call: TRBV6-5
j_call: TRBJ2-7
d_call: TRBD2
cdr3_nt: TGTGCCAGCAGTTACTCGTCCAGCGGGAGTTACGAGCAGTACTTC
cdr3_aa: CASSYSSSGSYEQYF

clone_size: .
v_call: TRBV11-2
j_call: TRBJ2-4
d_call: TRBD2
cdr3_nt: TGTGCCAGCAGCGTACTAGCGGGGGGCTCGGATCTAGCCAAAAACATTCAGTACTTC
cdr3_aa: CASSVLAGGSDLAKNIQYF

clone_size: few
v_call: TRBV9
j_call: TRBJ2-1
d_call: TRBD2
cdr3_nt: TGTGCCAGCAGCGTAGGCACTAGCGGGGACAATGAGCAGTTCTTC
cdr3_aa: CASSVGTSGDNEQFF

clone_size: .
v_call: TRBV11-2
j_call: TRBJ2-3
d_call: .
cdr3_nt: TGTGCCAGCACGACATCTAGAGATACGCAGTATTTT
cdr3_aa: CASTTSRDTQYF

clone_size: many
v_call: TRBV20-1
j_call: TRBJ2-7
d_call: .
cdr3_nt: TGCAGTGCTAGTGACGAGGCTCACGAGCAGTACTTC
cdr3_aa: CSASDEAHEQYF

clone_size: few
v_call: TRBV27
j_call: TRBJ2-3
d_call: .
cdr3_nt: TGTGCCAGCAGTTTTGTCTCTGAAGGCACGCAGTATTTT
cdr3_aa: CASSFVSEGTQYF

clone_size: few
v_call: TRBV7-2
j_call: TRBJ2-4
d_call: .
cdr3_nt: TGTGCCAGCAGCTTAGTAGGGACAGCCAAAAACATTCAGTACTTC
cdr3_aa: CASSLVGTAKNIQYF

clone_size: few
v_call: TRBV6-1
j_call: TRBJ1-1
d_call: .
cdr3_nt: TGTGCCAGCACCCAGGAAATGAACACTGAAGCTTTCTTT
cdr3_aa: CASTQEMNTEAFF

clone_size: many
v_call: TRBV5-1
j_call: TRBJ2-7
d_call: .
cdr3_nt: TGCGCCAGCAGCTTATTAAACTCCTACGAGCAGTACTTC
cdr3_aa: CASSLLNSYEQYF

clone_size: many
v_call: TRBV28
j_call: TRBJ2-3
d_call: TRBD1
cdr3_nt: TGTGCCAGCCAGCGGACAGGGGCTATAGATACGCAGTATTTT
cdr3_aa: CASQRTGAIDTQYF

clone_size: .
v_call: TRBV2
j_call: TRBJ2-5
d_call: TRBD2
cdr3_nt: TGTGCCAGCTTGGGCGGGGGTCGGGAGACCCAGTACTTC
cdr3_aa: CASLGGGRETQYF

clone_size: .
v_call: TRBV6-5
j_call: TRBJ2-1
d_call: .
cdr3_nt: TGTGCCAGCAGAAGCGTCTATGAGCAGTTCTTC
cdr3_aa: CASRSVYEQFF

clone_size: few
v_call: TRBV11-3
j_call: TRBJ2-1
d_call: .
cdr3_nt: TGTGCCAGCAGCTTAGGATTCGGGTACAATGAGCAGTTCTTC
cdr3_aa: CASSLGFGYNEQFF

clone_size: .
v_call: TRBV5-1
j_call: TRBJ2-7
d_call: TRBD1
cdr3_nt: TGCGCCAGCAGCTTAGACAGGGGTATAGCCGAGCAGTACTTC
cdr3_aa: CASSLDRGIAEQYF

clone_size: many
v_call: TRBV5-1
j_call: TRBJ2-1
d_call: TRBD2
cdr3_nt: TGCGCCAGCTGGAGTCAGGCGGGAGCGTACAATGAGCAGTTCTTC
cdr3_aa: CASWSQAGAYNEQFF

clone_size: few
v_call: TRBV5-1
j_call: TRBJ2-5
d_call: TRBD2
cdr3_nt: TGCGCCAGCAGCCCCGGGACTAGCGGGGGGGCCGGAGAGACCCAGTACTTC
cdr3_aa: CASSPGTSGGAGETQYF

clone_size: .
v_call: TRBV7-9
j_call: TRBJ2-1
d_call: .
cdr3_nt: TGTGCCAGCAGCTTAACCGGGACTGCAAATGAGCAGTTCTTC
cdr3_aa: CASSLTGTANEQFF

clone_size: few
v_call: TRBV29-1
j_call: TRBJ2-2
d_call: .
cdr3_nt: TGCAGCGTTGTTTTGGGGGCAAACACCGGGGAGCTGTTTTTT
cdr3_aa: CSVVLGANTGELFF

clone_size: few
v_call: TRBV20-1
j_call: TRBJ1-5
d_call: TRBD1
cdr3_nt: TGCAGTGCTAGAACTGACAGGGGGAACAGTCAGCCCCAGCATTTT
cdr3_aa: CSARTDRGNSQPQHF

clone_size: .
v_call: TRBV28
j_call: TRBJ2-7
d_call: .
cdr3_nt: TGTGCCAGCAGTCCGCATGGACAGAAGCGCTACGAGCAGTACTTC
cdr3_aa: CASSPHGQKRYEQYF

clone_size: few
v_call: TRBV9
j_call: TRBJ2-5
d_call: .
cdr3_nt: TGTGCCAGCAGCGTAGCAGGGAAGTCCCAAGAGACCCAGTACTTC
cdr3_aa: CASSVAGKSQETQYF

clone_size: few
v_call: TRBV5-1
j_call: TRBJ2-3
d_call: TRBD1
cdr3_nt: TGCGCCAGCACCCGACAGGGGGCCTTCACAGATACGCAGTATTTT
cdr3_aa: CASTRQGAFTDTQYF

clone_size: .
v_call: TRBV20-1
j_call: TRBJ2-1
d_call: TRBD2
cdr3_nt: TGCAGTGCTAGGCTAGCGGGAGGGAAAAATTACAATGAGCAGTTCTTC
cdr3_aa: CSARLAGGKNYNEQFF

clone_size: few
v_call: TRBV27
j_call: TRBJ1-6
d_call: .
cdr3_nt: TGTGCCAGCAGTTTAGACAGCCTGTATAATTCACCCCTCCACTTT
cdr3_aa: CASSLDSLYNSPLHF

clone_size: few
v_call: TRBV6-1
j_call: TRBJ2-7
d_call: TRBD1
cdr3_nt: TGTGCCAGCAGTGATTTCTTGGCAGGGGGCGAACGGAACGAGCAGTACTTC
cdr3_aa: CASSDFLAGGERNEQYF

clone_size: .
v_call: TRBV7-9
j_call: TRBJ2-7
d_call: .
cdr3_nt: TGTGCCAGCAGCCAAACTCGGGGGGCCTGGCCCTACGAGCAGTACTTC
cdr3_aa: CASSQTRGAWPYEQYF

clone_size: .
v_call: TRBV18
j_call: TRBJ2-1
d_call: TRBD1
cdr3_nt: TGTGCCAGCTCACCACGGACAGGGTTCCGTAATGAGCAGTTCTTC
cdr3_aa: CASSPRTGFRNEQFF

clone_size: few
v_call: TRBV29-1
j_call: TRBJ2-5
d_call: .
cdr3_nt: TGCAGCGTTGGGAGGGTGGGGGGCTATGAAGAGACCCAGTACTTC
cdr3_aa: CSVGRVGGYEETQYF

clone_size: many
v_call: TRBV20-1
j_call: TRBJ1-1
d_call: TRBD1
cdr3_nt: TGCAGTGCTCCGGGACAGGGGGGTACTGAAGCTTTCTTT
cdr3_aa: CSAPGQGGTEAFF

clone_size: few
v_call: TRBV9
j_call: TRBJ1-5
d_call: .
cdr3_nt: TGTGCCAGGATCGAAGGAGGTAGCAATCAGCCCCAGCATTTT
cdr3_aa: CARIEGGSNQPQHF

clone_size: few
v_call: TRBV7-8
j_call: TRBJ2-5
d_call: .
cdr3_nt: TGTGCCAGCAGCTTAGTTTCGCTAGCGAAGACTCAAGAGACCCAGTACTTC
cdr3_aa: CASSLVSLAKTQETQYF

clone_size: .
v_call: TRBV12-3/TRBV12-4
j_call: TRBJ2-3
d_call: TRBD2
cdr3_nt: TGTGCCAGCAGTATCGGACTAGCGGGGGACACAGATACGCAGTATTTT
cdr3_aa: CASSIGLAGDTDTQYF

clone_size: .
v_call: TRBV4-3
j_call: TRBJ2-3
d_call: .
cdr3_nt: TGCGCCAGCAGCCAAGGGCGAGCTAATTCAGATACGCAGTATTTT
cdr3_aa: CASSQGRANSDTQYF

clone_size: few
v_call: TRBV20-1
j_call: TRBJ2-7
d_call: TRBD2
cdr3_nt: TGCAGTGCTAGAACGCGGGGGGTTTCTGGCGAGCAGTACTTC
cdr3_aa: CSARTRGVSGEQYF

clone_size: .
v_call: TRBV18
j_call: TRBJ2-7
d_call: TRBD2
cdr3_nt: TGTGCCAGCTCACCACTAGCGGGAGACGAGCAGTACTTC
cdr3_aa: CASSPLAGDEQYF

clone_size: .
v_call: TRBV12-3/TRBV12-4
j_call: TRBJ1-2
d_call: .
cdr3_nt: TGTGCCAGCAGTTTAAGTTTGACTAACTATGGCTACACCTTC
cdr3_aa: CASSLSLTNYGYTF

clone_size: .
v_call: TRBV7-9
j_call: TRBJ2-7
d_call: .
cdr3_nt: TGTGCCAGCAGCTCCCCTCCTAGCTCCAACGAGCAGTACTTC
cdr3_aa: CASSSPPSSNEQYF